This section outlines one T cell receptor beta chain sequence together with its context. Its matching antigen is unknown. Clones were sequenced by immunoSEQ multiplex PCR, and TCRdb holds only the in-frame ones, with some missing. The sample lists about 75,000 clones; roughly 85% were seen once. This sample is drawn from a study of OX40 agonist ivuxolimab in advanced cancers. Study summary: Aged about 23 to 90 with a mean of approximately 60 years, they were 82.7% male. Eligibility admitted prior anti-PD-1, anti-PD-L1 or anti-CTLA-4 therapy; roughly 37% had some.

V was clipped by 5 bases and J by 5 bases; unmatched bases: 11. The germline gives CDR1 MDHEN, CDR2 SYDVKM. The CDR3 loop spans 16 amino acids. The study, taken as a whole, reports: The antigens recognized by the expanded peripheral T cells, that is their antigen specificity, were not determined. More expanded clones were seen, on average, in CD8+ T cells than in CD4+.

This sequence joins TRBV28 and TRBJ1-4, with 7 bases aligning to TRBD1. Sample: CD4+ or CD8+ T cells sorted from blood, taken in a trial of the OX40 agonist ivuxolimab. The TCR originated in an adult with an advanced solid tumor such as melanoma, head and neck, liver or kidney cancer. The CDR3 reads CASSKITTGRNEKLFF. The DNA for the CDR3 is TGTGCCAGCAGTAAGATTACGACAGGGAGAAATGAAAAACTGTTTTTT.